A single sample is the source of the 24 T cell receptor beta chains below, sequenced in a study of identical twins. TCRdb reprocessed the 5' RACE reads via MiXCR and lists one record per CDR3 protein. The sample shows some 570,000 distinct CDR3 sequences, around 22% of them seen only once. These records were also assigned to another study, of yellow fever vaccine responses in identical twins.

Sequencing was done on a sample of CD4+ T cells sorted from blood. The receptors shown here come from a woman between 18 and 29 years old in good health.

The rearrangement links TRBV11-2 to TRBJ2-1; 12 bases match TRBD2. Germline V gene sequence: CDR1 SGHAT, CDR2 FQNNGV. The CDR3 sequence is 17 residues long. V shed 4 bases, J shed 0 bases, and the junction held 4 bases outside the gene matches. CDR3 region: CASSSGLAGNSYNEQFF. As DNA, the CDR3 is TGTGCCAGCAGCTCGGGACTAGCGGGCAACTCCTACAATGAGCAGTTCTTC.

This clonotype has a handful of counts. The chain is built from TRBV4-1 and TRBJ2-5, with TRBD2 matching 8 bases. From germline, CDR1 is MGHRA and CDR2 YSYEKL. This CDR3 is 13 amino acids long. V trimming: 3 bases; J trimming: 5 bases; junction bases outside the gene matches: 2. The CDR3 nucleotides read TGCGCCAGCAGCCATAGCGGGGTGGAGACCCAGTACTTC. As protein: CASSHSGVETQYF.

This chain links TRBV5-1 with TRBJ2-1, with TRBD2 matching over 10 bases. V dropped 2 bases and J dropped 6; count of bases not matched to a gene: 8. Looked up from germline, CDR1 is SGHRS and CDR2 is YFSETQ. This CDR3 has 16 residues. The CDR3 region has the DNA TGCGCCAGCAGCTTAGTACTAGCGGGAAAGGCCAATGAGCAGTTCTTC. Translated: CASSLVLAGKANEQFF.

This clonotype turned up a few times. The chain carries TRBV13 and TRBJ1-2, with 7 bases lining up with TRBD1. The length of the CDR3 is 14 residues. Per germline, CDR1 PRHDT and CDR2 FYEKMQ (reference sequence). V trimming: 5 bases; J trimming: 6 bases; junction bases outside the gene matches: 9. CDR3 region: CASSKRQGENGYTF. For the CDR3, the DNA is TGTGCCAGCAGCAAACGACAGGGAGAAAATGGCTACACCTTC.

The chain recombines TRBV20-1 with TRBJ2-7; D unclear. The CDR3 contains 12 residues. Germline V gene data show CDR1 as DFQATT and CDR2 as SNEGSKA (reference sequence). Trimming took off 6 bases at V and 3 bases at J, with 12 bases between the two ends. The CDR3 protein is CSASAQHYEQYF. The CDR3 DNA reads as TGCAGTGCCTCCGCGCAGCACTACGAGCAGTACTTC.

The chain employs TRBV11-2 and TRBJ2-3; 13 bases are shared with TRBD2. The CDR3 runs to 18 residues. The germline V gene has CDR1 SGHAT and CDR2 FQNNGV. V dropped 1 base and J dropped 3; count of bases not matched to a gene: 7. The CDR3 nucleotides are TGTGCCAGCAGCTTAGGTCGTAGGACTAGCGGGGGTACAGATACGCAGTATTTT. Protein: CASSLGRRTSGGTDTQYF.

This clonotype was counted between two and nine times. The V call is TRBV19, the J call TRBJ2-5; 11 bases agree with TRBD2. The CDR3 contains 15 residues. Germline-derived CDR1 and CDR2 are LNHDA and SQIVND (reference sequence). V was clipped by 5 bases and J by 4 bases; unmatched bases: 6. In DNA, the CDR3 is TGTGCCAGTAGTTGGGGACTAGCGGTTGGAGAGACCCAGTACTTC. Translated: CASSWGLAVGETQYF.

J is TRBJ2-5 and V is TRBV20-1, with D tentatively TRBD2 (5 bases). Germline-derived CDR1 and CDR2 are DFQATT and SNEGSKA (reference sequence). The length of the CDR3 is 14 residues. Trimming stripped 0 bases from V and 1 base from J, with 9 bases between. The CDR3 nucleotides are TGCAGTGCTAGAGATATGAGGGCCCAAGAGACCCAGTACTTC. Protein sequence: CSARDMRAQETQYF.

The rearrangement joins TRBV11-2 to TRBJ2-2, with unresolved D. Trimming pared 2 bases from V and 2 bases from J, leaving 12 bases between. The V gene's germline CDR1 is SGHAT and CDR2 FQNNGV. This CDR3 spans 16 amino acids. The CDR3 DNA is TGTGCCAGCAGCTTACTCTCGAGGATTAACACCGGGGAGCTGTTTTTT. Its translation is CASSLLSRINTGELFF.

V and J are TRBV15 and TRBJ2-1; D is undetermined. Germline V lookup: CDR1 LNHNV, CDR2 YYDKDF (reference sequence). V was clipped by 1 base and J by 10 bases, with 8 bases between them. This CDR3 contains 12 residues. The CDR3 region has the DNA TGTGCCACCAGCAGAGTACCAAGGGAGCAGTTCTTC. Translated: CATSRVPREQFF.

This clonotype was seen only a few times. This chain connects TRBV29-1 to TRBJ1-2; 11 bases are a match to TRBD1. The germline V gene encodes CDR1 SQVTM and CDR2 ANQGSEA. J gave up 4 bases and V 4 bases, and 5 bases lay outside the gene matches. The CDR3 runs to 14 residues. The DNA for the CDR3 is TGCAGCGTTGCTAGGACAGGGGGCACCTATGGCTACACCTTC. Amino acids: CSVARTGGTYGYTF.

The chain carries TRBV12-3 or TRBV12-4 and TRBJ2-7, with 9 bases aligning to TRBD2. J lost 3 bases, V lost 3 bases, and 15 bases had no gene match. The CDR3 contains 18 residues. The CDR3 here is CASSLQGGRGPQSYEQYF. CDR3 in DNA: TGTGCCAGCAGTTTGCAGGGCGGGAGGGGTCCCCAAAGCTACGAGCAGTACTTC.

There are a few counts of this clonotype. This chain links TRBV24-1 with TRBJ1-2, with D possibly matching TRBD1 (5 bases). Trimming shortened V by 3 bases and J by 2 bases, and 15 bases separated the two germline ends. Germline values: CDR1 KGHDR, CDR2 SFDVKD. There are 16 residues in the CDR3. In nucleotides, the CDR3 is TGTGCCACCAGTGATAAACCAGGGCAGCTAAACTATGGCTACACCTTC. Its protein is CATSDKPGQLNYGYTF.

The chain is built from TRBV20-1 and TRBJ1-2; D perhaps matches TRBD1 (5 bases). V lost 5 bases and J 2 bases, leaving 12 bases between the germline ends. Germline-derived CDR1 and CDR2 are DFQATT and SNEGSKA (reference sequence). The CDR3 loop spans 13 amino acids. The CDR3 region has the DNA TGCAGTGCTGTAGGGACTCTCAACTATGGCTACACCTTC. It encodes CSAVGTLNYGYTF.

In this sample, this clonotype turned up a few times. J is TRBJ2-7 and V is TRBV5-5; unclear D gene. The CDR3 is 16 residues long. Trimming removed 0 bases at V and 1 base at J, with 14 bases between. Germline V gene data show CDR1 as SGHKS and CDR2 as YYEKEE (reference sequence). The CDR3 sequence: CASSLAQVIYSYEQYV. DNA for the CDR3: TGTGCCAGCAGCTTGGCTCAGGTGATATATTCCTACGAGCAGTACGTC.

This clonotype was detected only a few times. The chain has TRBV29-1 and TRBJ1-2; D perhaps matches TRBD1 (5 bases). Between the trimmed V and J ends, which lost 5 bases and 2 bases, there was a span of 9 bases. This CDR3 region has 12 residues. CDR1 is SQVTM, CDR2 ANQGSEA, per germline. In nucleotides, the CDR3 is TGCAGCGTTCGGGACCGCAACTATGGCTACACCTTC. Protein product: CSVRDRNYGYTF.

The gene calls are TRBV13 and TRBJ2-7, with 10 positions matching TRBD2. Germline assignment: CDR1 PRHDT and CDR2 FYEKMQ (reference sequence). Losses at the gene ends were 5 bases for V and 6 bases for J; bases not matched to a gene: 7. CDR3 length: 14 residues. As DNA, the CDR3 is TGTGCCAGCAGCCGGAGCGGGGGGGTAGGCGAGCAGTACGTC. It translates to CASSRSGGVGEQYV.

This chain uses TRBV20-1 with TRBJ2-5; the match to TRBD1 covers 10 bases. CDR1 is DFQATT, CDR2 SNEGSKA, per germline (reference sequence). With V trimmed by 4 bases and J by 2 bases, 4 bases remained unmatched. The CDR3 covers 14 residues. CDR3 sequence: CSATKDRGQETQYF. The DNA for the CDR3 is TGCAGTGCTACTAAGGACAGGGGGCAAGAGACCCAGTACTTC.

The sample holds many counts of this clonotype. The V and J genes are TRBV5-1 and TRBJ2-2; 10 bases are shared with TRBD2. There are 17 residues in the CDR3. Germline CDR1 is SGHRS and CDR2 is YFSETQ. With V trimmed by 2 bases and J by 4 bases, 8 bases remained unmatched. CDR3 loop: CASSFGLLAGVTGELFF. The DNA of the CDR3 is TGCGCCAGCAGCTTCGGACTCCTAGCGGGAGTCACCGGGGAGCTGTTTTTT.

This clonotype was counted once. This rearrangement joins TRBV9 to TRBJ2-5; 7 bases align to TRBD2. V shed 1 base, J shed 1 base, and the junction held 7 bases outside the gene matches. The CDR3 length is 16 residues. Germline V gene sequence: CDR1 SGDLS, CDR2 YYNGEE. CDR3 bases: TGTGCCAGCAGCGTAAGGGAAGCGGGACTCCAAGAGACCCAGTACTTC. Amino acids: CASSVREAGLQETQYF.

This clonotype was seen only a few times. The rearrangement links TRBV9 to TRBJ2-3, with 7 positions matching TRBD2. Germline CDR1 is SGDLS and CDR2 is YYNGEE. The CDR3 consists of 18 residues. Trimming took 0 bases from V and 0 from J; bases not matched to a gene: 10. The CDR3 bases are TGTGCCAGCAGCGTAGGGGCTGGCGGGAGCCCTAGCACAGATACGCAGTATTTT. It codes for CASSVGAGGSPSTDTQYF.

V and J are TRBV28 and TRBJ1-1; D gene unclear. The V gene lost 2 bases and the J gene lost 10 bases, with 8 bases spanning the gap. CDR1 MDHEN and CDR2 SYDVKM come from the germline V gene. The CDR3 is 11 amino acids. CDR3: CASSLPGLAFF. In DNA, the CDR3 is TGTGCCAGCAGTTTACCAGGATTAGCTTTCTTT.

V gene TRBV24-1 combines with J gene TRBJ2-2; 10 bases are shared with TRBD2. CDR3 length: 17 amino acids. Germline V gives CDR1 KGHDR, CDR2 SFDVKD. With 1 base clipped from V and 1 base from J, the junction kept 2 bases outside the gene matches. CDR3 residues: CATSDFRTSGNTGELFF. The DNA of the CDR3 is TGTGCCACCAGTGATTTCCGGACTAGCGGGAACACCGGGGAGCTGTTTTTT.

The chain links TRBV5-4 to TRBJ2-7; the match to TRBD2 covers 7 bases. Looked up from germline, CDR1 is SGHNT and CDR2 is YYREEE (reference sequence). Germline trimming cut 4 bases from V and 7 bases from J; bases unmatched to any gene: 8. The CDR3 has 13 residues. The CDR3, as DNA: TGTGCCAGCAGCCTCCGACTAGCAAGGGAGCAGTACTTC. Amino acids: CASSLRLAREQYF.